These 4 T cell receptor beta chains originate from one sample sequenced in a study of cytomegalovirus exposure and HLA in healthy donors. Researchers ran the PCR with 60 Vbeta and 13 Jbeta primers. The protocol was immunoSEQ multiplex PCR, while the TCRdb copy is restricted to in-frame clones and leaves out a portion. Here the sample spans 120,000 to 150,000 clones, roughly 82% being singletons. Sequenced: PBMCs. All receptors come from a male donor in good health and CMV-seronegative.

The genes are TRBV5-6 and TRBJ1-4; 7 bases match TRBD1. In germline, CDR1 is SGHDT, CDR2 YYEEEE. V was pared by 3 bases and J by 11 bases, with 13 bases of the junction left unmatched. This CDR3 has 15 residues. In DNA, the CDR3 is TGTGCCAGCAGCTCGCAAGGGACAGAGTCTGGGAAACTGTTTTTT. As protein: CASSSQGTESGKLFF.

This rearrangement joins TRBV9 to TRBJ2-4; TRBD1 agrees at 7 bases. Germline loops: CDR1 SGDLS, CDR2 YYNGEE. The CDR3 is 13 residues long. The ends lost 4 bases at V and 11 bases at J; junction bases unmatched: 9. The CDR3: CASSPRTGLLQYF. DNA of the CDR3: TGTGCCAGCAGCCCCCGGACAGGTCTTCTTCAGTACTTC.

This clone was counted only a few times. CDR3 in amino acids: CASSEGLAGGRSTDTQYF. The CDR3 region has the DNA TGTGCCAGCAGTGAAGGACTAGCGGGGGGGCGTTCGACAGATACGCAGTATTTT. V is TRBV2 and J is TRBJ2-3; 14 positions agree with TRBD2. Germline CDR1 and CDR2: SNHLY and FYNNEI. The trim removed 1 base at V and 3 bases at J, leaving 6 bases unmatched. This CDR3 has 18 residues.

The chain couples TRBV10-3 to TRBJ2-7, with TRBD1 matching 9 bases. CDR3 length: 17 amino acids. V dropped 4 bases and J dropped 1; count of bases not matched to a gene: 11. CDR1 ENHRY and CDR2 SYGVKD come from the germline V gene. This CDR3 reads CAISASRGTGSSYEQYF. CDR3 nucleotides: TGTGCCATCAGTGCCTCGAGGGGGACAGGGTCTTCCTACGAGCAGTACTTC.